The subject of this entry is one T cell receptor (beta chain). Only in-frame clones appear in the TCRdb table, and some are missing; sequencing was by immunoSEQ multiplex PCR. The sample lists about 270,000 clones, approximately 84% seen once, with 8% to 9.5% in the top ten. V shed 10 bases and J 10 bases; nucleotides not matched to a gene: 11. The CDR3 runs 14 residues. Germline assignment: CDR1 KGHDR and CDR2 SFDVKD. This entry comes from a study of blood T cell repertoires in COVID-19. The sample consisted of peripheral blood. This chain connects TRBV24-1 to TRBJ2-1; 11 nucleotides line up with TRBD2. This receptor was obtained from a human donor in a cohort sampled during active COVID-19. The CDR3 reads CATEIAGGLEEQFF. Here the CDR3 DNA reads TGTGCCACTGAAATAGCGGGGGGGCTGGAAGAGCAGTTCTTC.